This paragraph reports one TCR beta chain. Its cognate antigen is unknown. These data come from a study of Ad26.COV2.S vaccination and SARS-CoV-2 variants. Study as a whole: Once, or twice with 56 days between doses, Ad26.COV2.S was given intramuscularly. Study-level points and caveats: Analyses that measured TCR breadth and depth may have underestimated total T cell responses.

The assay was immunoSEQ multiplex PCR, and TCRdb's table has in-frame clones only and misses some. The sample records around 500,000 clones, 80% to 90% being singletons. Germline CDR1 MGHDK, CDR2 SYGVNS. CDR3 length: 15 amino acids. With 3 bases clipped from V and 5 bases from J, the junction kept 5 bases outside the gene matches. Documented treatment: roughly 20 received Ad26.COV2.S at low or high dose, single or two shots; 5 received placebo; per-sample allocation not given. The samples date from day 63 after the first vaccine or placebo injection. This TCR came from a person aged 18-60 years who received the Ad26.COV2.S COVID-19 vaccine or a placebo. The source material was peripheral blood, sampled in a trial of Ad26.COV2.S vaccine versus placebo. V is TRBV25-1 and J is TRBJ1-4; TRBD1 aligns across 8 bases. CDR3 sequence (DNA): TGTGCCAGCAGTGACCTGACAGGGGTAAATGAAAAACTGTTTTTT. It specifies CASSDLTGVNEKLFF.